One T cell receptor (beta chain) is described in this entry. The record originates from a study of blood T cell repertoires in COVID-19. Study background: Both acute and convalescent COVID-19 samples were obtained from the United States, Italy and Spain. The cDNA or gDNA used as material had been derived from T cells, B-cell-depleted T cells, or PBMCs.

TCRdb keeps only in-frame clones here, not all; method: immunoSEQ multiplex PCR. The sample shows around 160,000 clones, 85% to 90% of them seen only once. This CDR3 has 16 residues. CDR1 and CDR2 (germline): MDHEN, SYDVKM. V gave up 5 bases and J gave up 4 bases, with 18 bases separating them. Source material: PBMCs or T cells enriched from blood (not recorded which). The sequence derives from a woman younger than 45 with acute COVID-19. The gene calls are TRBV28 and TRBJ1-5; no firm D call. The CDR3 DNA sequence: TGTGCCAGCAGTCCGGGTCTAGTCTCCCTAAATCAGCCCCAGCATTTT. Translated, it gives CASSPGLVSLNQPQHF.